This T cell receptor beta chain derives from a study of post-analysis software for immune sequencing data (dated by TCRdb to about 2015). About the investigation overall: The recorded disease courses included relapsing-remitting, secondary progressive and progressive-relapsing multiple sclerosis, and some patients had no subtype annotation. The patient repertoires were compared against approximately eleven previously published healthy control repertoires obtained from donors aged 6 to 25 years. A subset of samples was prepared in parallel using single-end sample barcoding, then pooled and co-amplified after Illumina adapter ligation. General findings and caveats noted by the study authors: Significantly higher frequencies in patients than in controls were found for roughly five TRBV segments, including TRBV5-6, TRBV5-1 and TRBV20-1. Multiple sclerosis patients had significantly lower normalized Chao1 diversity than controls, a result that suggests substantial peripheral T-cell clonal expansion. Direct clustering with F measure showed strong co-clustering of samples prepared in the same batch, prompting a batch-effect correction. The multiple sclerosis patient group was slightly younger than the control group.

In the case of this clonotype: There is no known antigen for this receptor. The record has no base qualities; no much larger clone is one base away.

The library was produced with PCR. Sequencing took place on an Illumina HiSeq 2500. To reduce PCR and sequencing biases, unique molecular identifiers were incorporated into the TCR beta cDNA libraries. Every 1 to 10 million input T cells yielded approximately 500,000 cDNA molecules, meaning each molecule approximated one T cell. Patient libraries were prepared and sequenced with the same protocol used for the earlier healthy control dataset. Samples belonging to the same batch were prepared together, multiplexed and sequenced on a shared HiSeq lane. The authors processed their data as follows. MIGEC was used to process the raw barcoded reads, and molecular identifier groups with only a single read were discarded before consensus assembly and CDR3 extraction. VDJtools was used for post-analysis of the clonotype tables, with diversity normalized by down-sampling every dataset to the smallest sample size. Repertoire overlap clustering matched CDR3 amino acid but not nucleotide sequences to correct batch-related cross-sample contamination. The public reads were reprocessed in TCRdb via fastp at Q25 and MiXCR, keeping in-frame beta chains. Every distinct CDR3 protein forms one entry, paired with its most common genes and DNA. The V and J calls come from TCRdb's annotation, not from the publication. This sample has hundreds of thousands of distinct CDR3 sequences in its table, and roughly 27% of those were observed once. About 0.5% of the sample is held by the ten biggest clonotypes.

TCR beta repertoires were profiled from peripheral blood of about a dozen young patients with multiple sclerosis to demonstrate the VDJtools post-analysis software. The multiple sclerosis patients were children and adolescents ranging in age from roughly 6 to 15 years. V sheds 5 bases and J sheds 3 bases, leaving 15 bases between their ends. CDR1 SGHTA and CDR2 FQGNSA were looked up in the germline V gene. From the cysteine up to the phenylalanine, the CDR3 has a length of 15 residues. The CDR3 DNA has 45 bases and is translated from base 1. The sequence derives from a girl aged 5 to 17 with multiple sclerosis. This sequence uses TRBV7-2 and TRBJ2-3; no D gene is confidently identified. Sequencing input: blood. The CDR3 in this case is CASSQSPVSTDTQYF. The nucleotides read TGTGCCAGCAGCCAATCCCCGGTTTCTACAGATACGCAGTATTTT.